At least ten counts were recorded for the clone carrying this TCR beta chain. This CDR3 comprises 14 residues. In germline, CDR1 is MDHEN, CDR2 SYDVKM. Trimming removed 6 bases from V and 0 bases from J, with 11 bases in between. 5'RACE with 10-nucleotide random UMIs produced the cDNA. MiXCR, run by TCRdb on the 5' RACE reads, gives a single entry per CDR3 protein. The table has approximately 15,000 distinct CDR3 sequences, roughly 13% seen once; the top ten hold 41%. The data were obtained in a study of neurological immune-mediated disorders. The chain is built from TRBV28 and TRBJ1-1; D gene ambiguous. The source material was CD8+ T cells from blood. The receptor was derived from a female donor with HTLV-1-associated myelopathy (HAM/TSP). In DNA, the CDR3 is TGTGCCAGCAGATCCTCGGGTGTGAACACTGAAGCTTTCTTT. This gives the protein CASRSSGVNTEAFF.